This entry concerns a single TCR beta chain. Its target is not known. The sample is drawn from a study of cytomegalovirus exposure and HLA in healthy donors. Study details: The roughly 120 validation repertoires were reported in a later analysis to have been generated on the same platform as the roughly 680 first-cohort repertoires. Study-level points and caveats: Subsequent analysis showed first-cohort TCR clusters tending to co-occur in over a hundred validation repertoires. For most TCR sequences rarity was the rule, although some public TCRs occurred in many donors.

The germline gives CDR1 SNHLY, CDR2 FYNNEI. V lost 7 bases and J lost 9, with 19 bases in between. CDR3 length equals 14 residues. The assay was immunoSEQ multiplex PCR, and TCRdb's table has in-frame clones only and misses some. The profile covers approximately 200,000 clones, with 70% to 90% appearing a single time and roughly 3% taken by the ten largest. The sequence was obtained from a woman in her late teens or twenties in good health and CMV-seronegative. This rearrangement joins TRBV2 to TRBJ2-1; weak D call: TRBD2 (7 bases). Sequenced input: PBMCs. CDR3 region: CASTRNLGGGEQFF. CDR3 in DNA: TGTGCCAGCACTAGGAACCTAGGGGGGGGTGAGCAGTTCTTC.